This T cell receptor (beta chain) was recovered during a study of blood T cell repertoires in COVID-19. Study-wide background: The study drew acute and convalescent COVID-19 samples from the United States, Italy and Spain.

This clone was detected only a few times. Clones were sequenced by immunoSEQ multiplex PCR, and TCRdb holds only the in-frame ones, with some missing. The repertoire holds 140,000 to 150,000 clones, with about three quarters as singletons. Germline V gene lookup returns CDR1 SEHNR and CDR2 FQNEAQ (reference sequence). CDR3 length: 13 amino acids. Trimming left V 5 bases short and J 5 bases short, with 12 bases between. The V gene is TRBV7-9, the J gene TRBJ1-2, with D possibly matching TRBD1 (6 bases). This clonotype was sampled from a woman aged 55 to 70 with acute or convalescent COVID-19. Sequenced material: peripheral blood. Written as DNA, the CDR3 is TGTGCCAGCAGCGAACAGGGAGCGTATGGCTACACCTTC. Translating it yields CASSEQGAYGYTF.